Sequencing of this T cell receptor beta chain was carried out in a study of radiotherapy plus CTLA-4 blockade in lung cancer. TCRdb keeps only in-frame clones here, not all; method: immunoSEQ multiplex PCR. The data contain 70,000 to 100,000 clones, around 86% of them singletons. The CDR3 is 17 amino acids. Trimming cost V 1 base and J 3 bases; bases outside gene matches: 9. Per the germline V gene, CDR1 is MGHRA and CDR2 is YSYEKL. This specimen consisted of peripheral blood, obtained from a patient treated with radiotherapy plus ipilimumab. The TCR originated in a human donor with non-small cell lung cancer who had a partial response to radiotherapy plus ipilimumab. The chain employs TRBV4-1 and TRBJ2-4, with TRBD1 matching over 7 bases. CDR3 sequence reads: CASSQALRQGGKNIQYF. DNA for the CDR3: TGCGCCAGCAGCCAAGCTCTTCGACAGGGCGGCAAAAACATTCAGTACTTC.